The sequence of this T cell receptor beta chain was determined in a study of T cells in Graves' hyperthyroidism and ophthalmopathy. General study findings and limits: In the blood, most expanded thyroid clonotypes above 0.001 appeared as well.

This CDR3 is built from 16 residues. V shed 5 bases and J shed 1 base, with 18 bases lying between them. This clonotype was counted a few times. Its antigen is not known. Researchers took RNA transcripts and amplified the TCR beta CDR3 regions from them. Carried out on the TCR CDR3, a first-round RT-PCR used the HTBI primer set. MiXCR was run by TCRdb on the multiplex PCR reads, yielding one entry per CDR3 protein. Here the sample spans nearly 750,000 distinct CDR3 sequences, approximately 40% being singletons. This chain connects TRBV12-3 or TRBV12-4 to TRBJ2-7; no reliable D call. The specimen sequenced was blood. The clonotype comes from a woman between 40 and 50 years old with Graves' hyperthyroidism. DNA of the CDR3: TGTGCCAGCAGTGCCCGTTCCTCCAAGGGTTCCTACGAGCAGTACTTC. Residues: CASSARSSKGSYEQYF.